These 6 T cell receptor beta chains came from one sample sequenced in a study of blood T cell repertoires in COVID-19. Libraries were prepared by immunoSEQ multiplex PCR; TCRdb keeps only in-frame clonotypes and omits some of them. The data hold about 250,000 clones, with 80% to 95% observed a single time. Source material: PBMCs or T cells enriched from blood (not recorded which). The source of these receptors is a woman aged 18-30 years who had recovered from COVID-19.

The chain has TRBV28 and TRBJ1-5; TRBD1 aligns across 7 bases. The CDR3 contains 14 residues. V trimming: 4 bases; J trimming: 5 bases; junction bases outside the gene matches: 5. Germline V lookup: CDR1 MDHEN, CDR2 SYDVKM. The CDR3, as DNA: TGTGCCAGCAGTTCCCGACAGGGAGATCAGCCCCAGCATTTT. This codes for CASSSRQGDQPQHF.

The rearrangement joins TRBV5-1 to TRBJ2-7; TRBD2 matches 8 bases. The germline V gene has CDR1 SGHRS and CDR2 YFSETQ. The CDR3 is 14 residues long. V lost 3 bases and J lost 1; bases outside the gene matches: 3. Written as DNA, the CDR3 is TGCGCCAGCAGCTCCGCTAGCGGGTCCTACGAGCAGTACTTC. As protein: CASSSASGSYEQYF.

The CDR3 DNA reads as TGTGCCAGCAGCCGCCTAACGACAGGGGTAAACTACGAGCAGTACTTC. Its translation is CASSRLTTGVNYEQYF. The V call is TRBV3-1 (or the pseudogene TRBV3-2), the J call TRBJ2-7, with 8 nucleotides matching TRBD1. The CDR3 extends over 16 amino acids. Looked up from germline, CDR1 is LGHDT and CDR2 is YNNKEL (reference sequence). Unmatched junction bases numbered 11, after V lost 4 bases and J lost 3 bases.

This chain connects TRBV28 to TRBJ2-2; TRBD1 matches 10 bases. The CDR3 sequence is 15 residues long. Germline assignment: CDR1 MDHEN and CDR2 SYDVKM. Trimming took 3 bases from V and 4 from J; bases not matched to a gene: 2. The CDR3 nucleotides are TGTGCCAGCAGTTTTTGGACAGGGGGCACCGGGGAGCTGTTTTTT. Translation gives CASSFWTGGTGELFF.

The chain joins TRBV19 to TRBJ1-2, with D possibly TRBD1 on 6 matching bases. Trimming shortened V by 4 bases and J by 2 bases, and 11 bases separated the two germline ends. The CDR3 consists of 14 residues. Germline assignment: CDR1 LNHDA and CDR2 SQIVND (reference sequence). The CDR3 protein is CASSTGQPNYGYTF. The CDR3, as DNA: TGTGCCAGTAGTACTGGACAGCCAAACTATGGCTACACCTTC.

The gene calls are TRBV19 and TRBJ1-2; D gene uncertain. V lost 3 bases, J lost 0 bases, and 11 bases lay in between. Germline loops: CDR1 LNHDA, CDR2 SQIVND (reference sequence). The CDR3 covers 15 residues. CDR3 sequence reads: CASSIFTQANYGYTF. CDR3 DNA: TGTGCCAGTAGTATCTTCACGCAGGCTAACTATGGCTACACCTTC.